This T cell receptor beta chain was sequenced for a study of cytomegalovirus exposure and HLA in healthy donors. The CDR3 length is 14 residues. V dropped 6 bases and J dropped 3; count of bases not matched to a gene: 7. The V gene's germline CDR1 is MNHEY and CDR2 SVGAGI. This PCR relied on a set of 60 Vbeta primers and 13 Jbeta primers. Generated by immunoSEQ multiplex PCR, the TCRdb table keeps only in-frame clones and is missing some. The sample totals approximately 79,000 clones. V is TRBV6-5 and J is TRBJ2-7; 8 bases are a match to TRBD1. This clonotype originated in a man aged 35-49 years in good health and CMV-seronegative. Sequencing input: PBMCs. The CDR3 DNA sequence: TGTGCCAGCAGCCGGACAGGGATCCTCTACGAGCAGTACTTC. It yields the protein CASSRTGILYEQYF.